Sequencing of this TCR beta chain was carried out in a study of cytomegalovirus exposure and HLA in healthy donors. For the study at large: HLA-typed donors were the source of 86 million or so unique TCRs held in an early data release. Genetic ancestry analysis placed under 90% of the 400 or so donors that were genotyped in the Caucasian-associated cluster.

Whole-study results and caveats: Three chains tied to CMV proved CMV antigen-specific in vitro.

The PCR had 60 Vbeta and 13 Jbeta primers. The method was immunoSEQ multiplex PCR; TCRdb's version includes in-frame clones alone and lacks a portion of them. The sample lists 200,000 or so clones, around 82% seen once, with about 0.24% in the top ten. Of note for this clone: Its antigen is as yet unknown.

The germline V and J ends were trimmed by 0 bases and 3 bases, with 10 bases remaining between them. The germline V gene encodes CDR1 SGHDT and CDR2 YYEEEE. The length of the CDR3 is 14 residues. The sequence was collected from a boy younger than 18 in good health and CMV-seronegative. Sequenced: PBMCs. The rearrangement links TRBV5-6 to TRBJ2-7, with D possibly being TRBD2 (6 bases). The CDR3 loop is CASSLGGRNYEQYF. CDR3 DNA sequence: TGTGCCAGCAGCTTGGGAGGGAGGAACTACGAGCAGTACTTC.